This entry is about one TCR beta chain. This sample was taken from a study of T cell responses to AZD1222 COVID-19 vaccine. The table came from immunoSEQ multiplex PCR; TCRdb's copy has only in-frame clones and leaves some out. The sample yields more than 150,000 clones, 88% seen once. The CDR3 consists of 15 residues. The V and J ends lost 3 bases and 6 bases, in that order; junction bases with no gene match: 7. CDR1 and CDR2 (germline): MDHEN, SYDVKM. The chain couples TRBV28 to TRBJ1-5, with 8 bases matching TRBD1. Here the sequenced sample was peripheral blood, taken on day 0 of AZD1222 vaccination. This TCR derives from an adult in good health. This chain's CDR3 is CASSFSGGGGQPQHF. The CDR3 DNA reads TGTGCCAGCAGTTTCTCAGGGGGCGGTGGTCAGCCCCAGCATTTT.